The entry below describes one T cell receptor (beta chain). Assay: immunoSEQ multiplex PCR; the TCRdb copy retains only in-frame clones and omits some. The data show around 120,000 clones, with approximately 94% seen just once and 5% held by the top ten. The sample belongs to a study of T cell responses to AZD1222 COVID-19 vaccine. Samples with a second dose at about 4 or about 12 weeks were pooled together. The sample was peripheral blood, taken 28 days after the second AZD1222 dose. The sequence was obtained from an adult who received the AZD1222 COVID-19 vaccine.

Here the CDR3 DNA reads TGTGCCAGTAGTCCGACAGGGACAGGGGAGGCTAACTATGGCTACACCTTC. It codes for CASSPTGTGEANYGYTF. This chain joins TRBV19 and TRBJ1-2, with 10 positions matching TRBD1. V lost 5 bases, J lost 0 bases, and 9 bases stayed unmatched. Germline V gene lookup returns CDR1 LNHDA and CDR2 SQIVND (reference sequence). The CDR3 runs 17 residues.